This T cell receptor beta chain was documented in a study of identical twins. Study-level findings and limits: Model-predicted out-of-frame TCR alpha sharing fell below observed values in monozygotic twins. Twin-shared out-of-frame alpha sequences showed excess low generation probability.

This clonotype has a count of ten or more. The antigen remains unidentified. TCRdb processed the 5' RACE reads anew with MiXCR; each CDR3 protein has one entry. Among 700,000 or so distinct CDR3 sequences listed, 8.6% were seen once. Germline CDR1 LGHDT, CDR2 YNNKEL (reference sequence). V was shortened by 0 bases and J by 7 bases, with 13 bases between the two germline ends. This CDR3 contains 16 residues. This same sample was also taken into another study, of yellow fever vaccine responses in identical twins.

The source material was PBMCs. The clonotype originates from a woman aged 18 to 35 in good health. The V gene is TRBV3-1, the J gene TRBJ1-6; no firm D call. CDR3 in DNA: TGTGCCAGCAGCCAAGATCCCGGGGTACGCAATTCACCCCTCCACTTT. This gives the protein CASSQDPGVRNSPLHF.